The sequence of this TCR beta chain was determined in a study of OX40 agonist ivuxolimab in advanced cancers. With regard to the full study: Ivuxolimab was an agonistic, fully human IgG2 monoclonal antibody directed against OX40 (CD134), a costimulatory receptor. Intravenous ivuxolimab was administered to patients every 2 weeks at six dose levels: 0.01, 0.1, 0.3, 1.5, 3 and 10 mg/kg. Of the approximately 53 patients in dose escalation, some 20 had hepatocellular carcinoma, approximately 15 had melanoma, 9 had renal cell carcinoma and 9 had head and neck cancer. A male proportion of roughly 80% and a mean age of approximately 62 years, ranging from 23 to 79, were recorded for the dose-escalation cohort. Patients were allowed to have had prior anti-PD-1, anti-PD-L1 or anti-CTLA-4 therapy, and around 43% of the dose-escalation patients had been treated with checkpoint inhibitors. Three dose-escalation patients achieved partial responses, one with hepatocellular carcinoma and two with cutaneous melanoma. The purpose of peripheral TCRbeta sequencing was to test whether ivuxolimab changed TCR sequence diversity and led to clonal T-cell expansion. The paper covers the monotherapy dose-escalation part of the phase I ivuxolimab trial, which included N of about 56 patients. On the study overall, not on this receptor specifically: After ivuxolimab, CD8+ T cells had more expanded clones than CD4+ T cells on average. Low levels of normalized T-cell clonal expansion were also shown by some nonresponding patients. The antigen specificity of the peripheral T cells that underwent clonal expansion was not determined. Clonal expansion of both CD4+ and CD8+ blood T cells was observed from baseline to week 6 at doses 0.1 to 3.0 mg/kg. In partial responders in the 0.1-3.0 mg/kg groups, normalized peripheral clonal expansion was found to be among the lowest, especially among CD8+ T cells.

The trial excluded patients who had a history of autoimmune disease or who were on systemic immunosuppression. Peripheral blood for TCR sequencing was collected from all dose cohorts at baseline, on cycle 4 day 1, and on cycle 7 day 1. The samples were taken from a phase I, first-in-human, multicenter, open-label dose-escalation trial of ivuxolimab. The trial enrolled adults with locally advanced or metastatic head and neck squamous cell, hepatocellular, melanoma or renal cell carcinoma. Before TCR sequencing, CD4+ T cells and CD8+ T cells were sorted from peripheral blood as separate populations. V and J are truncated by 0 bases and 1 base respectively, leaving an intervening sequence of 8 bases. The germline V gene sets CDR1 to SGHRS and CDR2 to YFSETQ. The cysteine opens and the phenylalanine closes a CDR3 of 15 amino acids. Only CDR3 DNA remains: 45 bases, in frame from the first base. As for this clone: Its antigen is unknown. Nothing much larger sits one base from this clone, and base qualities are not available.

For sequencing of the TCRbeta CDR3 region, genomic DNA was extracted from the sorted cells. TCRbeta CDR3 regions were sequenced using the immunoSEQ Assay. Imported from immuneACCESS, the table was reduced by TCRdb to in-frame sequences with V and J called. These copies leave out some clones; in studies compared against another copy, an unresolved V gene accounts for under half, and the cause of the remainder is not known. This sample is represented by approximately 69,000 clones; 86% of them were singletons. The ten largest clonotypes hold under 0.75% of the sample. The source is an adult with an advanced solid tumor such as melanoma, head and neck, liver or kidney cancer. Recombination joined TRBV5-1 with TRBJ2-1, and possibly TRBD1, on 5 matching bases. Specimen: CD4+ or CD8+ T cells sorted from blood, collected in a trial of the OX40 agonist ivuxolimab. The CDR3: CASSLVQGSYNEQFF. The nucleotides read TGCGCCAGCAGCTTGGTCCAGGGTTCCTACAATGAGCAGTTCTTC.